Listed here are 23 T cell receptor beta chains from one sample, sequenced in a study of vaccination and CD4 T cells after COVID-19. Documented treatment: approximately 9-day PBMC culture with coronavirus spike peptide pools or control peptides (ViraFEST assay). Which antigens these TCRs recognize remains unknown. The study sequenced cultured CD4+ T cell DNA using the Oncomine TCR Beta short-read assay. One entry per CDR3 protein, called by TCRdb with MiXCR from the PCR reads. Among a few thousand distinct CDR3 sequences listed, 43% were seen once. Input material: CD4+ T cells from blood, cultured in vitro. Receptor source: a human donor who had recovered from COVID-19.

The CDR3 region is CAISQGGVYGYTF. The CDR3 nucleotides are TGTGCCATCAGCCAGGGAGGGGTCTATGGCTACACCTTC. This chain joins TRBV10-3 and TRBJ1-2; a possible D gene is TRBD1 (5 bases). Germline V gene sequence: CDR1 ENHRY, CDR2 SYGVKD. This CDR3 spans 13 amino acids. V was pared by 6 bases and J by 4 bases, with 12 bases between.

This clonotype occurred a few times. The chain is built from TRBV6-1 and TRBJ1-1; TRBD1 is a possible D gene (5 bases). V was cut by 6 bases and J by 8 bases, with 22 bases left in between. CDR1 MNHNS and CDR2 SASEGT come from the germline V gene. There are 15 residues in the CDR3. For the CDR3, the DNA is TGTGCCAGCAGCGATCCAGCCCTCGGGACGGAAGAAGCTTTCTTT. Amino acid sequence: CASSDPALGTEEAFF.

This clonotype was seen only a few times. The V and J genes are TRBV20-1 and TRBJ2-3; D remains unclear. The V gene lost 1 base and the J gene lost 0 bases, with 8 bases spanning the gap. The CDR3 loop spans 14 amino acids. Germline values: CDR1 DFQATT, CDR2 SNEGSKA (reference sequence). The CDR3 coding sequence is TGCAGTGCTAGAGCTGTCCGTAGCACAGATACGCAGTATTTT. Protein product: CSARAVRSTDTQYF.

The chain is built from TRBV6-2 or TRBV6-3 and TRBJ2-2; 10 bases map to TRBD2. The CDR3 length is 13 residues. From germline, CDR1 is MNHEY and CDR2 SVGEGT. V lost 9 bases to trimming and J lost 5 bases; unmatched junction nucleotides: 3. The CDR3 loop reads CASGTSVTGELFF. The CDR3 nucleotides read TGTGCCAGTGGGACTAGCGTAACCGGGGAGCTGTTTTTT.

The table lists this clonotype with a few counts. The J gene is TRBJ1-4, the V gene TRBV19; tentatively, D is TRBD1 (5 bases). The V and J ends lost 0 bases and 10 bases respectively, with 18 bases between them. CDR3 length: 16 residues. Germline CDR1 LNHDA, CDR2 SQIVND (reference sequence). The CDR3 DNA follows: TGTGCCAGTAGTATAGAAAGGAGGGGAGGATCCGGAAAACTGTTTTTT. Translation gives CASSIERRGGSGKLFF. Full variable domain (rest looked up from reference TRBV19 and TRBJ1-4): DGGITQSPKYLFRKEGQNVTLSCEQNLNHDAMYWYRQDPGQGLRLIYYSQIVNDFQKGDIAEGYSVSREKKESFPLTVTSAQKNPTAFYLCASSIERRGGSGKLFFGSGTQLSVL.

The chain uses TRBV28 and TRBJ2-2; D ambiguous. CDR3 length equals 12 residues. Germline CDR1 and CDR2: MDHEN and SYDVKM. The V end lost 2 bases, the J end lost 7 bases, and 5 bases lay between the germline ends. CDR3 region: CASSLTHGELFF. The CDR3 nucleotides read TGTGCCAGCAGTTTAACCCACGGGGAGCTGTTTTTT.

V usage is TRBV20-1 and J usage is TRBJ2-3; no clear D gene. V was cut by 2 bases and J by 0 bases, with 12 bases left in between. The CDR3 extends over 15 amino acids. The germline gives CDR1 DFQATT, CDR2 SNEGSKA (reference sequence). The CDR3 sequence is CSARWALRSTDTQYF. CDR3 bases: TGCAGTGCTAGATGGGCTTTGCGGAGCACAGATACGCAGTATTTT.

The chain is built from TRBV5-1 and TRBJ1-2; the D is unclear. The length of the CDR3 is 15 residues. The V gene's germline CDR1 is SGHRS and CDR2 YFSETQ. V shed 0 bases and J shed 6 bases, with 15 bases lying between them. CDR3 protein: CASSLGFGNTDGYTF. The CDR3 nucleotides are TGCGCCAGCAGCTTGGGGTTTGGCAATACCGATGGCTACACCTTC.

The chain links TRBV20-1 to TRBJ2-3; D possibly matches TRBD1 or TRBD2 (6 bases each). Trimming took off 0 bases at V and 3 bases at J, with 10 bases between the two ends. The CDR3 sequence is 14 residues long. Germline V CDR1 and CDR2: DFQATT, SNEGSKA (reference sequence). In nucleotides, the CDR3 is TGCAGTGCTAGAGACGGGGGCCGGACAGATACGCAGTATTTT. Encoded protein: CSARDGGRTDTQYF.

V and J are TRBV2 and TRBJ1-1; D ambiguous. V lost 11 bases, J lost 4 bases, and 14 bases lay in between. CDR3 length equals 12 residues. Germline values: CDR1 SNHLY, CDR2 FYNNEI. CDR3 sequence (DNA): TGTGCCGGCAACCAAGCCGCCACTGAAGCTTTCTTT. It specifies CAGNQAATEAFF.

This chain links TRBV5-1 with TRBJ2-3; TRBD1 matches 7 bases. J gave up 3 bases and V 7 bases, and 11 bases lay outside the gene matches. The CDR3 sequence is 15 residues long. CDR1 SGHRS and CDR2 YFSETQ come from the germline V gene. CDR3 loop: CASAQGDPRTDTQYF. Written as DNA, the CDR3 is TGCGCCAGCGCCCAGGGGGACCCAAGGACAGATACGCAGTATTTT.

The chain links TRBV27 to TRBJ1-5; D ambiguous. This CDR3 is 16 amino acids long. Per the germline V gene, CDR1 is MNHEY and CDR2 is SMNVEV (reference sequence). Trimming pared 1 base from V and 0 bases from J, leaving 10 bases between. This CDR3 reads CASSLFGETSNQPQHF. The CDR3 region has the DNA TGTGCCAGCAGTTTATTTGGGGAGACTAGCAATCAGCCCCAGCATTTT.

This chain uses TRBV12-5 with TRBJ2-1; 14 positions agree with TRBD2. Trimming at V came to 4 bases and at J to 2 bases, leaving 4 bases not matched to a gene. Per germline, CDR1 LGHNT and CDR2 FRNRAP. CDR3 size: 17 residues. CDR3 protein: CASGSGLAGVAYNEQFF. CDR3 sequence (DNA): TGTGCTAGTGGTTCGGGACTAGCGGGAGTGGCCTACAATGAGCAGTTCTTC.

A word on this clonotype: A much larger clone sits a single nucleotide away, making a read error possible. The limits of the CDR3 on the DNA are not certain, so only TCRdb's listed CDR3 is given. The rearrangement links TRBV6-2 or TRBV6-3 to TRBJ1-2. Germline V gene lookup returns CDR1 MNHEY and CDR2 SVGEGT. 14 amino acids form the CDR3, both terminal residues included. CDR3 sequence reads: CASTVGSGNYGCTF.

The gene calls are TRBV7-9 and TRBJ2-5; a weak D match, TRBD2 (6 bases). CDR1 and CDR2 (germline): SEHNR, FQNEAQ (reference sequence). The CDR3 runs to 17 residues. Between the trimmed V and J ends, which lost 5 bases and 3 bases, there was a span of 22 bases. The CDR3 DNA is TGTGCCAGCAGCCAAGGCGGGGAGTCGAGGTTTAAAGAGACCCAGTACTTC. Encoded protein: CASSQGGESRFKETQYF.

The rearrangement joins TRBV11-3 to TRBJ1-1; no clear D gene. V was cut by 2 bases and J by 4 bases, with 11 bases left in between. CDR1 is SGHNT and CDR2 is YENEEA in the germline V gene. The CDR3 is made up of 14 amino acids. The CDR3 DNA is TGTGCCAGCAGCTTATCGGCAGAGAGCACTGAAGCTTTCTTT. This sequence encodes CASSLSAESTEAFF. Full variable domain (outside the CDR3, taken from reference TRBV11-3 and TRBJ1-1): EAGVVQSPRYKIIEKKQPVAFWCNPISGHNTLYWYLQNLGQGPELLIRYENEEAVDDSQLPKDRFSAERLKGVDSTLKIQPAELGDSAVYLCASSLSAESTEAFFGQGTRLTVV.

The CDR3 region is CASSLVRNNEQFF. In DNA form, the CDR3 reads TGTGCCAGCAGCTTAGTTCGGAACAATGAGCAGTTCTTC. The chain has TRBV7-9 and TRBJ2-1, with unresolved D. The CDR3 contains 13 residues. Looked up from germline, CDR1 is SEHNR and CDR2 is FQNEAQ (reference sequence). V lost 1 base and J 5 bases, leaving 6 bases between the germline ends. Full variable domain (remainder filled in from reference TRBV7-9 and TRBJ2-1): DTGVSQNPRHKITKRGQNVTFRCDPISEHNRLYWYRQTLGQGPEFLTYFQNEAQLEKSRLLSDRFSAERPKGSFSTLEIQRTEQGDSAMYLCASSLVRNNEQFFGPGTRLTVL.

The chain has TRBV28 and TRBJ1-5; D call uncertain. V was pared by 6 bases and J by 5 bases, with 8 bases between. Looked up from germline, CDR1 is MDHEN and CDR2 is SYDVKM. The CDR3 length is 12 residues. CDR3 nucleotides: TGTGCCAGCAGCACGTTTCATCAGCCCCAGCATTTT. It encodes CASSTFHQPQHF.

This clonotype is termed large (0.1 to 1%). This chain connects TRBV12-3 or TRBV12-4 to TRBJ2-7; a weak D match, TRBD1 (6 bases). The CDR3 runs 13 residues. Trimming took 6 bases from V and 12 from J, leaving 21 bases between them. The CDR3 here is CASSLDRFAEVYF. In DNA form, the CDR3 reads TGTGCCAGCAGCCTGGACAGATTCGCAGAGGTGTACTTC.

This clonotype was seen a few times. This sequence joins TRBV11-1 and TRBJ2-3; D is perhaps TRBD2 (5 bases). CDR1 and CDR2 (germline): SGHAT, FQDESV (reference sequence). With 7 bases removed from V and 1 base from J, the gap between germline ends came to 15 bases. The CDR3 consists of 15 residues. CDR3 bases: TGTGCCAGCACACGTCAGGTGGGAGGCACAGATACGCAGTATTTT. Amino acid sequence: CASTRQVGGTDTQYF.

The CDR3 bases are TGTGCCAGCAGTTCCTCCAGGGAGAACACTGAAGCTTTCTTT. Protein sequence: CASSSSRENTEAFF. This chain links TRBV11-3 with TRBJ1-1; D perhaps matches TRBD1 (5 bases). Germline assignment: CDR1 SGHNT and CDR2 YENEEA. The CDR3 is 14 residues long. The V gene lost 6 bases and the J gene lost 1 base, with 12 bases spanning the gap.

V and J are TRBV9 and TRBJ2-5; D is uncertain. Trimming removed 0 bases at V and 5 bases at J, with 8 bases between. This CDR3 comprises 13 residues. The germline V gene encodes CDR1 SGDLS and CDR2 YYNGEE. The CDR3 DNA reads TGTGCCAGCAGCGTAGGTCCACGGGAGACCCAGTACTTC. It codes for CASSVGPRETQYF.

In its sample, this clonotype is medium-sized. The chain carries TRBV19 and TRBJ2-7, with 10 nucleotides matching TRBD2. This CDR3 is 15 amino acids long. From germline, CDR1 is LNHDA and CDR2 SQIVND (reference sequence). V was clipped by 2 bases and J by 4 bases; unmatched bases: 5. In nucleotides, the CDR3 is TGTGCCAGTAGTATATTGGCTAGCGGGGGATACGAGCAGTACTTC. Encoded protein: CASSILASGGYEQYF.